Below are 26 T cell receptor beta chains sequenced from a single sample in a study of blood T cell repertoires in COVID-19. The repertoire was sequenced with immunoSEQ multiplex PCR; TCRdb's copy has only in-frame clones and lacks some. Among approximately 75,000 clones listed, approximately 79% were seen once. Material for sequencing was peripheral blood. The receptors stem from a human donor with acute or convalescent COVID-19. The donor label of this sample is uncertain.

This clone is judged medium-sized. The V and J genes are TRBV6-5 and TRBJ1-5; 7 bases map to TRBD1. CDR3 size: 13 residues. Germline V gives CDR1 MNHEY, CDR2 SVGAGI. Unmatched junction bases numbered 1, after V lost 2 bases and J lost 6 bases. CDR3 sequence reads: CASSYQGGQPQHF. The CDR3 DNA is TGTGCCAGCAGTTACCAGGGGGGTCAGCCCCAGCATTTT.

The V and J genes are TRBV7-8 and TRBJ2-1; 8 nucleotides align to TRBD2. The CDR3 contains 19 residues. CDR1 and CDR2 (germline): SGHVS, FQNEAQ. J was trimmed by 0 bases and V by 5 bases; bases with no gene match: 15. The CDR3 region is CASSQPLSAREGSYNEQFF. The DNA for the CDR3 is TGTGCCAGCAGCCAACCGCTCAGTGCCCGGGAGGGCTCCTACAATGAGCAGTTCTTC. Supplemented by reference TRBV7-8 and TRBJ2-1, the full variable domain reads GAGVSQSPRYKVAKRGQDVALRCDPISGHVSLFWYQQALGQGPEFLTYFQNEAQLDKSGLPSDRFFAERPEGSVSTLKIQRTQQEDSAVYLCASSQPLSAREGSYNEQFFGPGTRLTVL.

The CDR3 region has the DNA TGCAGCGTACCGGGACAGATTTACAATGAGCAGTTCTTC. Its translation is CSVPGQIYNEQFF. The chain joins TRBV29-1 to TRBJ2-1; 7 positions agree with TRBD1. The germline V gene has CDR1 SQVTM and CDR2 ANQGSEA. The CDR3 is 13 residues long. Unmatched junction bases numbered 6, after V lost 6 bases and J lost 4 bases.

The J gene is TRBJ2-6, the V gene TRBV2; weak D call: TRBD1 (6 bases). Per germline, CDR1 SNHLY and CDR2 FYNNEI. The CDR3 is made up of 13 amino acids. Trimming removed 6 bases at V and 10 bases at J, with 13 bases between. CDR3 in DNA: TGTGCCAGCAGAGAGGGGGTAGCTAACGTCCTGACTTTC. Translating it yields CASREGVANVLTF.

The genes are TRBV11-2 and TRBJ2-5; 10 bases line up with TRBD2. The V gene's germline CDR1 is SGHAT and CDR2 FQNNGV. V lost 2 bases to trimming and J lost 4 bases; unmatched junction nucleotides: 4. This CDR3 is 15 amino acids long. In nucleotides, the CDR3 is TGTGCCAGCAGCTTACCTAGCGGGAGTTCAGAGACCCAGTACTTC. Amino acid sequence: CASSLPSGSSETQYF.

This sequence joins TRBV19 and TRBJ1-2, with a tentative D call TRBD1 (5 bases). Germline values: CDR1 LNHDA, CDR2 SQIVND (reference sequence). Trimming stripped 5 bases from V and 0 bases from J, with 13 bases between. There are 15 residues in the CDR3. The DNA for the CDR3 is TGTGCCAGTAGTGTCGACAGCGCCGCTAACTATGGCTACACCTTC. Translating it yields CASSVDSAANYGYTF. Complete variable domain (other parts from reference TRBV19 and TRBJ1-2): DGGITQSPKYLFRKEGQNVTLSCEQNLNHDAMYWYRQDPGQGLRLIYYSQIVNDFQKGDIAEGYSVSREKKESFPLTVTSAQKNPTAFYLCASSVDSAANYGYTFGSGTRLTVV.

J is TRBJ2-3 and V is TRBV5-5; no reliable D call. The CDR3 is 14 residues long. V was trimmed by 0 bases and J by 0 bases, leaving 5 bases between them. Germline CDR1 is SGHKS and CDR2 is YYEKEE (reference sequence). CDR3 loop: CASSLGTSTDTQYF. CDR3 sequence (DNA): TGTGCCAGCAGCTTGGGCACAAGCACAGATACGCAGTATTTT.

In DNA, the CDR3 is TGTGCCAGCGGCCTTGGGACTAGCGGGTTCTCCTACGAGCAGTACTTC. Translating it yields CASGLGTSGFSYEQYF. The chain is built from TRBV6-2 or TRBV6-3 and TRBJ2-7, with 12 bases that match TRBD2. The germline V gene has CDR1 MNHEY and CDR2 SVGEGT. This CDR3 is 16 amino acids long. V lost 8 bases, J lost 0 bases, and 8 bases stayed unmatched.

The chain uses TRBV28 and TRBJ1-6; 7 nucleotides line up with TRBD1. The CDR3 has 15 residues. The junction had 10 bases not matched to a gene; V was cut back by 5 bases and J by 9 bases. Germline loops: CDR1 MDHEN, CDR2 SYDVKM. Here the CDR3 reads CASSPPGGIVSPLHF. The CDR3 bases are TGTGCCAGCAGTCCTCCAGGGGGTATAGTTTCACCCCTCCACTTT. Filled out from reference TRBV28 and TRBJ1-6, the complete variable domain reads DVKVTQSSRYLVKRTGEKVFLECVQDMDHENMFWYRQDPGLGLRLIYFSYDVKMKEKGDIPEGYSVSREKKERFSLILESASTNQTSMYLCASSPPGGIVSPLHFGNGTRLTVT.

J is TRBJ1-1 and V is TRBV19; D not certain. The CDR3 loop spans 13 amino acids. The germline gives CDR1 LNHDA, CDR2 SQIVND (reference sequence). The V and J ends lost 4 bases and 0 bases respectively, with 6 bases between them. This CDR3 reads CASSTRLNTEAFF. The CDR3 DNA is TGTGCCAGTAGTACTAGACTGAACACTGAAGCTTTCTTT.

This clone was seen a single time. The rearrangement uses TRBV6-5 and TRBJ1-6, with TRBD1 matching 8 bases. This CDR3 comprises 16 residues. Germline V lookup: CDR1 MNHEY, CDR2 SVGAGI. With 2 bases clipped from V and 7 bases from J, the junction kept 7 bases outside the gene matches. CDR3 DNA sequence: TGTGCCAGCAGTTACCGCCGGGACAGGTTGAATTCACCCCTCCACTTT. This codes for CASSYRRDRLNSPLHF.

This clone was detected only once. The chain recombines TRBV27 with TRBJ1-6; D is unresolved. The V end was cut by 2 bases, the J end by 9 bases, with 8 bases between. This CDR3 has 13 residues. Germline V gene lookup returns CDR1 MNHEY and CDR2 SMNVEV (reference sequence). In DNA form, the CDR3 reads TGTGCCAGCAGTTTAAGTGTCGGTTCACCCCTCCACTTT. Its translation is CASSLSVGSPLHF.

This chain connects TRBV7-3 to TRBJ2-7, with TRBD1 as a possible D gene (6 bases). V was trimmed by 4 bases and J by 6 bases, leaving 13 bases between them. Germline loops: CDR1 SGHTA, CDR2 FQGTGA. The CDR3 covers 13 residues. The CDR3 nucleotides are TGTGCCAGCAGCTCACAGGGTTTCTCCGAGCAGTACTTC. It encodes CASSSQGFSEQYF.

The CDR3 DNA reads as TGTGCCAGCAGTTCCGGACAGGGGTGGATGGAAAAACTGTTTTTT. It translates to CASSSGQGWMEKLFF. The chain links TRBV28 to TRBJ1-4; TRBD1 matches at 9 bases. The CDR3 covers 15 residues. CDR1 and CDR2 (germline): MDHEN, SYDVKM. Trimming cost V 4 bases and J 8 bases; bases outside gene matches: 8.

The chain combines TRBV5-5 with TRBJ1-1; 8 bases are a match to TRBD1. Per germline, CDR1 SGHKS and CDR2 YYEKEE (reference sequence). Unmatched junction bases numbered 5, after V lost 4 bases and J lost 0 bases. The CDR3 contains 15 residues. The CDR3 bases are TGTGCCAGCAGCGGCGCAGGGGGCGTGAACACTGAAGCTTTCTTT. It codes for CASSGAGGVNTEAFF.

This clone turned up a few times. The V and J genes are TRBV18 and TRBJ2-7; a possible D gene is TRBD2 (6 bases). This CDR3 region has 13 residues. Trimming removed 6 bases at V and 3 bases at J, with 12 bases between. Germline CDR1 and CDR2: KGHSH and LQKENI. CDR3 in amino acids: CASSPGGGYEQYV. The DNA for the CDR3 is TGTGCCAGCTCCCCCGGGGGAGGCTACGAGCAGTACGTC.

Notes on this clone: One end of the junction does not line up with germline, which may come from a read error. This chain connects TRBV7-7 to TRBJ2-2; weak D call: TRBD1 (5 bases). There are 15 residues in the CDR3. Germline V gene lookup returns CDR1 SSHAT and CDR2 FNYEAQ (reference sequence). CDR3 amino acids: CASSLTDGAAGELFF. The CDR3 DNA reads TGTGCTAGCAGCTTGACAGACGGAGCCGCCGGGGAGCTGTTTTTT.

Only one count was recorded for this clone. The genes are TRBV9 and TRBJ1-5; D is perhaps TRBD1 (5 bases). Germline CDR1 reads SGDLS; CDR2 reads YYNGEE. Trimming removed 2 bases at V and 7 bases at J, with 10 bases between. The CDR3 runs to 13 residues. This CDR3 is CASSVRSGQPQHF. The CDR3 nucleotides are TGTGCCAGCAGCGTGAGGTCAGGGCAGCCCCAGCATTTT.

This chain links TRBV7-2 with TRBJ2-7; TRBD2 agrees at 8 bases. The CDR3 loop spans 16 amino acids. The ends lost 4 bases at V and 4 bases at J; junction bases unmatched: 12. CDR1 is SGHTA, CDR2 FQGNSA, per germline. CDR3 DNA sequence: TGTGCCAGCAGCTCCCGGGTCCCCAGCGGGAGTTACGAGCAGTACTTC. Translation: CASSSRVPSGSYEQYF.

This clone was detected only a few times. The V gene is TRBV7-2, the J gene TRBJ2-5; 12 bases are shared with TRBD2. The ends lost 0 bases at V and 9 bases at J; junction bases unmatched: 2. CDR1 is SGHTA and CDR2 is FQGNSA in the germline V gene. The CDR3 has 14 residues. The CDR3 sequence is CASSLAASGRAQYF. The CDR3 nucleotides are TGTGCCAGCAGCTTAGCAGCTAGCGGGAGGGCCCAGTACTTC.

V usage is TRBV7-2 and J usage is TRBJ2-1; 9 bases fit TRBD1. V shed 2 bases and J 5 bases; nucleotides not matched to a gene: 10. This CDR3 is 17 amino acids long. Germline-derived CDR1 and CDR2 are SGHTA and FQGNSA. CDR3 protein: CASSLRRAGQGHNEQFF. The CDR3 coding sequence is TGTGCCAGCAGCTTACGAAGAGCGGGACAGGGTCACAATGAGCAGTTCTTC. The entire variable domain, with the rest obtained from reference TRBV7-2 and TRBJ2-1, is as follows: GAGVSQSPSNKVTEKGKDVELRCDPISGHTALYWYRQSLGQGLEFLIYFQGNSAPDKSGLPSDRFSAERTGGSVSTLTIQRTQQEDSAVYLCASSLRRAGQGHNEQFFGPGTRLTVL.

There are a few counts of this clone. The genes are TRBV18 and TRBJ1-3, with a possible D match to TRBD1 (5 bases). The germline gives CDR1 KGHSH, CDR2 LQKENI. The CDR3 covers 16 residues. Trimming shortened V by 2 bases and J by 0 bases, and 11 bases separated the two germline ends. CDR3 sequence reads: CASSPGRAGSGNTIYF. The CDR3 region has the DNA TGTGCCAGCTCACCAGGCAGGGCTGGCTCTGGAAACACCATATATTTT. Combining the CDR3 with reference TRBV18 and TRBJ1-3 gives the whole variable domain NAGVMQNPRHLVRRRGQEARLRCSPMKGHSHVYWYRQLPEEGLKFMVYLQKENIIDESGMPKERFSAEFPKEGPSILRIQQVVRGDSAAYFCASSPGRAGSGNTIYFGEGSWLTVV.

This clone has more than one count but fewer than ten. The rearrangement joins TRBV18 to TRBJ2-5; 13 nucleotides align to TRBD2. Germline CDR1 and CDR2: KGHSH and LQKENI. This CDR3 comprises 13 residues. With 9 bases clipped from V and 4 bases from J, the junction kept 2 bases outside the gene matches. CDR3 region: CASGLAGAETQYF. CDR3 DNA: TGTGCCAGTGGACTAGCGGGAGCAGAGACCCAGTACTTC. The full variable domain, rest sourced from reference TRBV18 and TRBJ2-5, is NAGVMQNPRHLVRRRGQEARLRCSPMKGHSHVYWYRQLPEEGLKFMVYLQKENIIDESGMPKERFSAEFPKEGPSILRIQQVVRGDSAAYFCASGLAGAETQYFGPGTRLLVL.

This clone was counted between two and nine times. This chain uses TRBV28 with TRBJ1-1; possible D gene TRBD1, 6 bases. Trimming left V 8 bases short and J 1 base short, with 11 bases between. The CDR3 runs to 13 residues. The germline V gene has CDR1 MDHEN and CDR2 SYDVKM. CDR3 DNA: TGTGCCAGCCAGGACAGCCGGAACACTGAAGCTTTCTTT. It yields the protein CASQDSRNTEAFF.

V is TRBV19 and J is TRBJ1-1, with D possibly TRBD1 on 6 matching bases. Germline lookup yields CDR1 LNHDA and CDR2 SQIVND (reference sequence). Trimming shortened V by 7 bases and J by 6 bases, and 18 bases separated the two germline ends. The CDR3 loop spans 14 amino acids. The CDR3 loop is CASTPGRGGAEAFF. DNA of the CDR3: TGTGCCAGTACCCCCGGAAGGGGGGGAGCTGAAGCTTTCTTT.

V usage is TRBV28 and J usage is TRBJ2-1; 10 bases agree with TRBD1. CDR1 is MDHEN and CDR2 is SYDVKM in the germline V gene. This CDR3 comprises 14 residues. After removal of 7 bases from V and 4 bases from J, the junction contained 4 bases not matched to a gene. DNA for the CDR3: TGTGCCAGCATGCCGGGACAGGGGTACAATGAGCAGTTCTTC. It codes for CASMPGQGYNEQFF.